What follows is one TCR beta chain and its context. Authors' processing steps: Nucleated cell counts were estimated from reference gene primer amplification. The repertoire was sequenced with immunoSEQ multiplex PCR; TCRdb's copy has only in-frame clones and lacks some. The V and J calls and clone size come from that table; D and trimming were worked out from the DNA. This table holds roughly 60,000 clones, roughly 90% found once. This sample was taken from a study of blood T cell repertoires in COVID-19. Across the study: Italy, Spain and the United States were the sources of the convalescent and acute COVID-19 samples. The cDNA or gDNA used as material had been derived from T cells, B-cell-depleted T cells, or PBMCs.

This TCR was recovered from a man aged 60 to 69 with active COVID-19. Sequenced input: peripheral blood.

Here the CDR3 DNA reads TGTGCCAGCAGTTCCGGGACAGGGGGTGATGGCGGGGAGCTGTTTTTT. Encoded protein: CASSSGTGGDGGELFF. The rearrangement joins TRBV6-6 to TRBJ2-2; 11 positions agree with TRBD1. From germline, CDR1 is MNHNY and CDR2 SVGAGI (reference sequence). The CDR3 length is 16 residues. J lost 7 bases, V lost 4 bases, and 8 bases had no gene match.